These 18 T cell receptor beta chains came from one sample sequenced in a study of T cell responses to AZD1222 COVID-19 vaccine. Repertoires were generated with immunoSEQ multiplex PCR, while TCRdb's copy carries only in-frame clones and drops some. The sample lists around 99,000 clones; roughly 92% were seen once. Here the sequenced sample was peripheral blood, taken 28 days after the second AZD1222 dose. The receptor set was obtained from an adult who received the AZD1222 COVID-19 vaccine.

The chain employs TRBV24-1 and TRBJ2-5, with 9 bases aligning to TRBD1. CDR1 and CDR2 from the germline V gene are KGHDR and SFDVKD. This CDR3 is built from 16 residues. V was pared by 4 bases and J by 2 bases, with 7 bases of the junction left unmatched. The CDR3 loop reads CATSEHAGTGQETQYF. Written as DNA, the CDR3 is TGTGCCACCAGTGAGCACGCCGGGACAGGGCAAGAGACCCAGTACTTC.

This clone was detected once. In DNA, the CDR3 is TGCGCCAGCAAGAACGGCTTCACAGATACGCAGTATTTT. This gives the protein CASKNGFTDTQYF. The rearrangement links TRBV10-2 to TRBJ2-3; D is uncertain. The CDR3 runs to 13 residues. Germline-derived CDR1 and CDR2 are WSHSY and SAAADI. Trimming stripped 7 bases from V and 2 bases from J, with 10 bases between.

The chain links TRBV6-1 to TRBJ2-2; D may be TRBD2 (5 bases). Trimming took 2 bases from V and 5 from J, leaving 12 bases between them. Germline CDR1 and CDR2: MNHNS and SASEGT. The CDR3 spans 15 residues. CDR3 sequence: CASSEILDTTGELFF. DNA for the CDR3: TGTGCCAGCAGTGAAATACTAGATACTACCGGGGAGCTGTTTTTT.

This chain links TRBV28 with TRBJ2-7; TRBD1 agrees at 12 bases. Germline CDR1 and CDR2: MDHEN and SYDVKM. This CDR3 spans 15 amino acids. With V trimmed by 6 bases and J by 4 bases, 7 bases remained unmatched. CDR3 nucleotide sequence: TGTGCCAGCAGGTCGGGACAGGGGGCGAAGTACGAGCAGTACTTC. This translates into CASRSGQGAKYEQYF.

This clone has only one observation. The chain is built from TRBV5-4 and TRBJ2-3; D is ambiguous. CDR3 length: 16 amino acids. V was pared by 4 bases and J by 1 base, with 16 bases between. Germline V gene data show CDR1 as SGHNT and CDR2 as YYREEE (reference sequence). The CDR3 DNA reads TGTGCCAGCAGCCCCGATTTAGGTCCCCGCACAGATACGCAGTATTTT. It encodes CASSPDLGPRTDTQYF.

The gene calls are TRBV11-2 and TRBJ2-1; 11 bases map to TRBD2. With 1 base clipped from V and 4 bases from J, the junction kept 6 bases outside the gene matches. This CDR3 comprises 17 residues. The germline V gene encodes CDR1 SGHAT and CDR2 FQNNGV. The CDR3 sequence is CASSLAPRLAGYNEQFF. The DNA of the CDR3 is TGTGCCAGCAGCTTAGCCCCCCGACTAGCGGGATACAATGAGCAGTTCTTC.

The rearrangement links TRBV29-1 to TRBJ2-4; D not certain. Germline assignment: CDR1 SQVTM and CDR2 ANQGSEA. V lost 3 bases and J lost 4, with 16 bases in between. The CDR3 spans 15 residues. Here the CDR3 reads CSVDKVGSTKNIQYF. For the CDR3, the DNA is TGCAGCGTTGATAAGGTGGGATCCACGAAAAACATTCAGTACTTC.

The V and J genes are TRBV28 and TRBJ1-1, with D perhaps matching TRBD1 (5 bases). CDR1 and CDR2 (germline): MDHEN, SYDVKM. The CDR3 is 11 residues long. The ends were cut back, 6 bases at V and 6 bases at J, with 8 bases in the middle. CDR3 DNA: TGTGCCAGCAGGGGGACTCCTGAAGCTTTCTTT. Translated: CASRGTPEAFF.

The V gene is TRBV6-4, the J gene TRBJ2-3; D perhaps matches TRBD2 (5 bases). This CDR3 has 14 amino acids. The germline V gene has CDR1 MRHNA and CDR2 SNTAGT. Trimming took off 3 bases at V and 1 base at J, with 8 bases between the two ends. This chain's CDR3 is CASSEQRGTDTQYF. CDR3 coding DNA: TGTGCCAGCAGTGAACAGAGGGGCACAGATACGCAGTATTTT.

This rearrangement joins TRBV3-1 (or the pseudogene TRBV3-2) to TRBJ2-5; a weak D match, TRBD2 (6 bases). Trimming took 2 bases from V and 3 from J, leaving 13 bases between them. CDR1 LGHDT and CDR2 YNNKEL come from the germline V gene (reference sequence). The CDR3 is 15 amino acids. CDR3 nucleotide sequence: TGTGCCAGCAGCCAATGGGAGGAGGCGGAAGAGACCCAGTACTTC. Translating gives CASSQWEEAEETQYF.

This chain joins TRBV5-1 and TRBJ2-5, with D perhaps being TRBD1 or TRBD2 (6 bases each). Germline V gene lookup returns CDR1 SGHRS and CDR2 YFSETQ. The CDR3 covers 15 residues. Trimming shortened V by 0 bases and J by 5 bases, and 14 bases separated the two germline ends. The CDR3 sequence is CASSLAGGSFETQYF. For the CDR3, the DNA is TGCGCCAGCAGCTTGGCCGGGGGCTCGTTTGAGACCCAGTACTTC.

The chain employs TRBV5-1 and TRBJ2-1; 8 nucleotides agree with TRBD1. The CDR3 is made up of 15 amino acids. V lost 0 bases and J lost 10; bases outside the gene matches: 9. Looked up from germline, CDR1 is SGHRS and CDR2 is YFSETQ. CDR3 coding DNA: TGCGCCAGCAGCTTGGGACAGGGGATTACTGGAGAGCAGTTCTTC. Translation: CASSLGQGITGEQFF. Variable domain in full (rest from reference TRBV5-1 and TRBJ2-1): KAGVTQTPRYLIKTRGQQVTLSCSPISGHRSVSWYQQTPGQGLQFLFEYFSETQRNKGNFPGRFSGRQFSNSRSEMNVSTLELGDSALYLCASSLGQGITGEQFFGPGTRLTVL.

CDR3 protein: CASSYSTGRPYNEQFF. CDR3 sequence (DNA): TGTGCCAGCAGTTACTCGACCGGGAGGCCGTACAATGAGCAGTTCTTC. The chain links TRBV6-2 or TRBV6-3 to TRBJ2-1, with 7 bases identical to TRBD2. J was trimmed by 4 bases and V by 0 bases; bases with no gene match: 6. The length of the CDR3 is 16 residues. Germline CDR1 and CDR2: MNHEY and SVGEGT.

The rearrangement links TRBV6-6 to TRBJ1-5; D is unresolved. Germline V gene lookup returns CDR1 MNHNY and CDR2 SVGAGI (reference sequence). The CDR3 covers 12 residues. V was pared by 6 bases and J by 0 bases, with 3 bases between. As DNA, the CDR3 is TGTGCCAGCAGGGGTAGCAATCAGCCCCAGCATTTT. Its translation: CASRGSNQPQHF.

The genes are TRBV5-1 and TRBJ1-1; maybe TRBD1 (5 bases). Germline CDR1 reads SGHRS; CDR2 reads YFSETQ. Trimming cost V 0 bases and J 0 bases, with 12 bases left between them. The CDR3 is 16 amino acids. As DNA, the CDR3 is TGCGCCAGCAGCTTGGATGGGACCAAATTGAACACTGAAGCTTTCTTT. Translated, it gives CASSLDGTKLNTEAFF. The entire variable domain, with the rest obtained from reference TRBV5-1 and TRBJ1-1, is as follows: KAGVTQTPRYLIKTRGQQVTLSCSPISGHRSVSWYQQTPGQGLQFLFEYFSETQRNKGNFPGRFSGRQFSNSRSEMNVSTLELGDSALYLCASSLDGTKLNTEAFFGQGTRLTVV.

This chain joins TRBV4-3 and TRBJ2-5; weak D call: TRBD1 (8 bases). Per the germline V gene, CDR1 is LGHNA and CDR2 is YSLEER. Trimming took off 2 bases at V and 4 bases at J, with 11 bases between the two ends. The CDR3 is made up of 14 amino acids. As DNA, the CDR3 is TGCGCCAGCAGCCAAACAGGGGGGGGAGAGACCCAGTACTTC. This encodes CASSQTGGGETQYF.

V usage is TRBV28 and J usage is TRBJ1-6; 7 bases line up with TRBD1. V dropped 6 bases and J dropped 2; count of bases not matched to a gene: 4. The CDR3 is made up of 15 amino acids. The V gene's germline CDR1 is MDHEN and CDR2 SYDVKM. CDR3 loop: CASRPGGTYNSPLHF. CDR3 nucleotide sequence: TGTGCCAGCAGACCAGGGGGGACCTATAATTCACCCCTCCACTTT.

The V call is TRBV27, the J call TRBJ2-7, with D possibly matching TRBD2 (5 bases). The V and J ends lost 4 bases and 0 bases respectively, with 13 bases between them. CDR1 and CDR2 (germline): MNHEY, SMNVEV (reference sequence). CDR3 length equals 15 residues. This chain's CDR3 is CASSSLAAGSYEQYF. The CDR3 DNA follows: TGTGCCAGCAGTTCACTTGCGGCGGGCTCCTACGAGCAGTACTTC.